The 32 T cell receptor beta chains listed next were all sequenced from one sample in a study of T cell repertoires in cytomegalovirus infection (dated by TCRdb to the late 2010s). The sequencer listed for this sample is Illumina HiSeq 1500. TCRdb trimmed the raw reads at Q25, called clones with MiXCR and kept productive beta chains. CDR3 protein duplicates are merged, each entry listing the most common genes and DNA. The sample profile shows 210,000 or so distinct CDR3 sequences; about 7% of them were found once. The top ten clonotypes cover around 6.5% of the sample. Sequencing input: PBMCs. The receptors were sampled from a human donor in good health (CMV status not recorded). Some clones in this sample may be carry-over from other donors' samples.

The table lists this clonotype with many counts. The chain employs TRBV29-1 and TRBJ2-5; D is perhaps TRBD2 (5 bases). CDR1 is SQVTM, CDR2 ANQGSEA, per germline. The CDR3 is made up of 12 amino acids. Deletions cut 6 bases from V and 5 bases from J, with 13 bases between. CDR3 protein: CSVVLVLETQYF. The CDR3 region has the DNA TGCAGCGTGGTACTAGTTCTTGAGACCCAGTACTTC.

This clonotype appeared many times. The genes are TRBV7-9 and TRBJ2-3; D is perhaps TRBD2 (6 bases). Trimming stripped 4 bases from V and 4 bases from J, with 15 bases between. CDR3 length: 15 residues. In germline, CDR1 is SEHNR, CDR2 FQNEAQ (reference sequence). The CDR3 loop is CASSSAGTFSDTQYF. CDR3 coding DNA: TGTGCCAGCAGCTCGGCCGGGACTTTCTCAGATACGCAGTATTTT. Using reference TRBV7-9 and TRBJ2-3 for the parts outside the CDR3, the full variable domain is DTGVSQNPRHKITKRGQNVTFRCDPISEHNRLYWYRQTLGQGPEFLTYFQNEAQLEKSRLLSDRFSAERPKGSFSTLEIQRTEQGDSAMYLCASSSAGTFSDTQYFGPGTRLTVL.

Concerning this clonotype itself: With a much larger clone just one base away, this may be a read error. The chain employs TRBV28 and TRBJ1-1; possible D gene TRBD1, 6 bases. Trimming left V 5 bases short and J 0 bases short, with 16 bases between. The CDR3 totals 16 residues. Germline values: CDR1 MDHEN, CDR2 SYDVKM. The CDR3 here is CASSHRDLNMNTEAFF. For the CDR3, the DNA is TGTGCCAGCAGTCACAGGGACTTAAATATGAACACTGAAGCTTTCTTT.

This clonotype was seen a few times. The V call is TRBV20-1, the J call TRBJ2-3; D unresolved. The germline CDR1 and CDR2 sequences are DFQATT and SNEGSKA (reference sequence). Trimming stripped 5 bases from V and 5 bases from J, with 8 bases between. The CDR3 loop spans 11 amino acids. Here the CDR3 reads CSAAGGDTQYF. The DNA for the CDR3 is TGCAGTGCTGCCGGCGGAGATACGCAGTATTTT.

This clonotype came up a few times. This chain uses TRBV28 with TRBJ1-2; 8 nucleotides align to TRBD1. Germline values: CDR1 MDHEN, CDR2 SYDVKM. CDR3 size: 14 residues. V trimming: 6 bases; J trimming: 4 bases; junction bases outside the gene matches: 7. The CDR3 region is CASRPPDRGYGYTF. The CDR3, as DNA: TGTGCCAGCAGACCCCCCGACAGGGGCTATGGCTACACCTTC.

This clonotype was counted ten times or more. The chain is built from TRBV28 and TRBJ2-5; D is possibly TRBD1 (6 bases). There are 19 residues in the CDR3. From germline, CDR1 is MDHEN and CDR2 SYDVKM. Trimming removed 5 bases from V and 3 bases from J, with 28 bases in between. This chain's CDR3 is CASSLVWGKPGQKKETQYF. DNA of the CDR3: TGTGCCAGCAGTCTAGTGTGGGGTAAACCCGGACAGAAGAAAGAGACCCAGTACTTC.

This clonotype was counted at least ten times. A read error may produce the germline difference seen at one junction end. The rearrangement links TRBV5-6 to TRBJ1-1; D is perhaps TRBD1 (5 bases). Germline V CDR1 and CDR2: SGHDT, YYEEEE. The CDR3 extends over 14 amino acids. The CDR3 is CASTLGRRNTEAFF. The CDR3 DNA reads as TGTGCCAGCACCTTGGGACGGAGGAACACTGAAGCTTTCTTT.

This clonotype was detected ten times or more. The CDR3 sequence: CSARDPRAYTGELFF. CDR3 nucleotides: TGCAGTGCTAGAGATCCCAGGGCTTACACCGGGGAGCTGTTTTTT. This chain joins TRBV20-1 and TRBJ2-2; D is possibly TRBD1 (5 bases). The CDR3 extends over 15 amino acids. Germline assignment: CDR1 DFQATT and CDR2 SNEGSKA (reference sequence). V lost 0 bases, J lost 3 bases, and 11 bases lay in between.

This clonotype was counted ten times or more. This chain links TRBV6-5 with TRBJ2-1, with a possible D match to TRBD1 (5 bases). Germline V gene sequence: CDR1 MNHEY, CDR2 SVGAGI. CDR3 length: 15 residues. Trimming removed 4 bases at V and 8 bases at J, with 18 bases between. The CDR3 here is CASSSWRRGLDEQFF. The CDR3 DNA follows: TGTGCCAGCAGTTCCTGGCGAAGGGGTTTGGATGAGCAGTTCTTC.

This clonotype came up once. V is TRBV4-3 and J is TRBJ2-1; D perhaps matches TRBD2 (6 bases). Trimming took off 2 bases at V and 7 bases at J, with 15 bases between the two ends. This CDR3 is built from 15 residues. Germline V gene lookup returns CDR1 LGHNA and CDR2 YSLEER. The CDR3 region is CASSQFLAKRNEQFF. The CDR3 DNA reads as TGCGCCAGCAGCCAATTCCTAGCGAAAAGAAATGAGCAGTTCTTC.

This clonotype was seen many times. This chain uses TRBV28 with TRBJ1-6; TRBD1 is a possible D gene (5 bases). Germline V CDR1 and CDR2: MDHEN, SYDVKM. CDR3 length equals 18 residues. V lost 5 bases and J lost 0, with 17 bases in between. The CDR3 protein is CASSGADPISSYNSPLHF. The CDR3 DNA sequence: TGTGCCAGCAGTGGGGCCGACCCGATAAGCTCCTATAATTCACCCCTCCACTTT.

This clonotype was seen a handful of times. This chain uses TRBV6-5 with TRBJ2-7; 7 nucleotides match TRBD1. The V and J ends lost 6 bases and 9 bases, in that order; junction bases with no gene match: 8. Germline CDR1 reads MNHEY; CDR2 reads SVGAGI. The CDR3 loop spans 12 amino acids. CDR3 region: CASSPGGLSQYF. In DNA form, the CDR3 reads TGTGCCAGCAGCCCAGGGGGTTTATCGCAGTACTTC.

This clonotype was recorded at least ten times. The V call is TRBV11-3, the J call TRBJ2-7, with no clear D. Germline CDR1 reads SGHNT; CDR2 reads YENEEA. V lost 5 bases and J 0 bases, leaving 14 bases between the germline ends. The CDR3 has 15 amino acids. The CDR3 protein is CASSPNAASSYEQYF. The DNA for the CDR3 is TGTGCCAGCAGCCCAAACGCGGCGAGCTCCTACGAGCAGTACTTC. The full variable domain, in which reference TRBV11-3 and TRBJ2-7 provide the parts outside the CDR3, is EAGVVQSPRYKIIEKKQPVAFWCNPISGHNTLYWYLQNLGQGPELLIRYENEEAVDDSQLPKDRFSAERLKGVDSTLKIQPAELGDSAVYLCASSPNAASSYEQYFGPGTRLTVT.

CDR3 sequence: CATGDRGRGDTEAFF. CDR3 bases: TGTGCCACCGGGGACAGGGGACGTGGGGACACTGAAGCTTTCTTT. J is TRBJ1-1 and V is TRBV15; TRBD1 matches 10 bases. Trimming took 8 bases from V and 3 from J; bases not matched to a gene: 9. Germline V lookup: CDR1 LNHNV, CDR2 YYDKDF (reference sequence). This CDR3 has 15 residues.

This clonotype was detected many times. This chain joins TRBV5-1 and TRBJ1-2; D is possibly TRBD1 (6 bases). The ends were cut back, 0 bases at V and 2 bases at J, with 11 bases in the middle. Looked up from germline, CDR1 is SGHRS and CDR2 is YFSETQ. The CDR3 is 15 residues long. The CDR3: CASSLDGQTNYGYTF. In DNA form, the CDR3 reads TGCGCCAGCAGCTTGGATGGACAGACAAACTATGGCTACACCTTC.

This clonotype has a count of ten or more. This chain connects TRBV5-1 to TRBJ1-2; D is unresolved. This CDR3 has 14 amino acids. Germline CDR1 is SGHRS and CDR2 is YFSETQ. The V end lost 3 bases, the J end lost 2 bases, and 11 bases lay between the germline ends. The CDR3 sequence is CASSWNSENYGYTF. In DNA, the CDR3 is TGCGCCAGCAGCTGGAACTCAGAGAACTATGGCTACACCTTC.

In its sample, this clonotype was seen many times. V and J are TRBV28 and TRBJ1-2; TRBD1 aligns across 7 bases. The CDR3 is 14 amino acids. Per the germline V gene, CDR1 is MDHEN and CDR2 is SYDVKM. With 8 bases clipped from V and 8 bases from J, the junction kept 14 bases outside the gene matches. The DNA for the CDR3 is TGTGCCAGCGATGGAGGGGGCCTCGGACGGGGCTACACCTTC. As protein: CASDGGGLGRGYTF.

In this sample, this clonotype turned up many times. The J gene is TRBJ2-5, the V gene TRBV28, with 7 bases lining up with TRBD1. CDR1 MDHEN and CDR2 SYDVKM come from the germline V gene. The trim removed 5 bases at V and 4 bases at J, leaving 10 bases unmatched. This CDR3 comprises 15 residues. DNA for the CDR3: TGTGCCAGCAGTCAGCGACAGGGACCGGGAGAGACCCAGTACTTC. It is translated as CASSQRQGPGETQYF. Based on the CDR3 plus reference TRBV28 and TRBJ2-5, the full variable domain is DVKVTQSSRYLVKRTGEKVFLECVQDMDHENMFWYRQDPGLGLRLIYFSYDVKMKEKGDIPEGYSVSREKKERFSLILESASTNQTSMYLCASSQRQGPGETQYFGPGTRLLVL.

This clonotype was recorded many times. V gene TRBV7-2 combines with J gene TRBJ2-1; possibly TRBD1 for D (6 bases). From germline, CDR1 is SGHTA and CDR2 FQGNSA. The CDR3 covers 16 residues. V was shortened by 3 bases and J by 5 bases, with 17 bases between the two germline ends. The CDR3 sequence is CASSFRTGYRNNEQFF. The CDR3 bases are TGTGCCAGCAGCTTTCGCACAGGGTATCGAAACAATGAGCAGTTCTTC.

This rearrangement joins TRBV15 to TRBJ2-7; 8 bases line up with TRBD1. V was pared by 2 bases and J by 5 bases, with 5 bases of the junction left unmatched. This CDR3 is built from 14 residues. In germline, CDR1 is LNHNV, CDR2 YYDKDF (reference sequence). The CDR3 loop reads CATSRKDRAHEQYF. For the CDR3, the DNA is TGTGCCACCAGCAGAAAGGACAGGGCTCACGAGCAGTACTTC.

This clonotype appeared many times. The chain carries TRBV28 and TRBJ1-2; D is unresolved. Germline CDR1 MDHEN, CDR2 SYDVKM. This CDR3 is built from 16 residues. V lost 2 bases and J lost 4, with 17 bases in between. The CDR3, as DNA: TGTGCCAGCAGTTTAAGCGATCGGGTCTTCAGCTATGGCTACACCTTC. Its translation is CASSLSDRVFSYGYTF.

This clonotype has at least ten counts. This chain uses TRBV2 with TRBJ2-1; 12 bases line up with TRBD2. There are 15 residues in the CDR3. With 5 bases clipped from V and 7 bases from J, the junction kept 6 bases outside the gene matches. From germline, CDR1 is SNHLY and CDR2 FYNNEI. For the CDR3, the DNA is TGTGCCAGCAGTTTAATCGGACTAGCGGGGAATGAGCAGTTCTTC. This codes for CASSLIGLAGNEQFF.

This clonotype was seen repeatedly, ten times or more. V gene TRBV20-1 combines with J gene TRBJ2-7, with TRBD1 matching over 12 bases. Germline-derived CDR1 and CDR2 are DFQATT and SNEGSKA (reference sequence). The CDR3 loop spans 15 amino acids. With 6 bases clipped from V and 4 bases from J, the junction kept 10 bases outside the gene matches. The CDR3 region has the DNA TGCAGTGCAAGTACCGGGACAGGGGGCTTGTACGAGCAGTACTTC. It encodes CSASTGTGGLYEQYF.

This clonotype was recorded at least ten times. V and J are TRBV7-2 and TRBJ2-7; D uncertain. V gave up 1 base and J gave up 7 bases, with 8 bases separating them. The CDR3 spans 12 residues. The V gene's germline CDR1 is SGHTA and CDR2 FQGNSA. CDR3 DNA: TGTGCCAGCAGCTTAGAGGTCCCGGAGCAGTACTTC. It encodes CASSLEVPEQYF. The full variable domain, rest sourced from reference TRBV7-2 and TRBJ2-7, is GAGVSQSPSNKVTEKGKDVELRCDPISGHTALYWYRQSLGQGLEFLIYFQGNSAPDKSGLPSDRFSAERTGGSVSTLTIQRTQQEDSAVYLCASSLEVPEQYFGPGTRLTVT.

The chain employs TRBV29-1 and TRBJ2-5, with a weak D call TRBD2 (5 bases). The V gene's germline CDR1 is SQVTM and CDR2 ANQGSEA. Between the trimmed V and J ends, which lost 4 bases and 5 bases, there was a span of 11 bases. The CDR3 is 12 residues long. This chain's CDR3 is CSVVRGAETQYF. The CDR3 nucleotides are TGCAGCGTTGTACGGGGAGCGGAGACCCAGTACTTC.

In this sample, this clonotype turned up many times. CDR3 in DNA: TGTGCCTGGAGTGTCGGACTAGCGGGGGGCGCAGATACGCAGTATTTT. Amino acid sequence: CAWSVGLAGGADTQYF. The chain carries TRBV30 and TRBJ2-3; the match to TRBD2 covers 14 bases. CDR1 GTSNPN and CDR2 SVGIG come from the germline V gene (reference sequence). V gave up 0 bases and J gave up 4 bases; unmatched junction bases: 3. The CDR3 is 16 amino acids.

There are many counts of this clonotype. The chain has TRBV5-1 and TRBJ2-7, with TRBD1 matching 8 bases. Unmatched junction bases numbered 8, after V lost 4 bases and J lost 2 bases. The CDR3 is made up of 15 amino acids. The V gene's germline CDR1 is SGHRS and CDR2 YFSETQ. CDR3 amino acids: CASSTGQGSTYEQYF. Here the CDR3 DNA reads TGCGCCAGCAGCACCGGACAGGGCTCAACCTACGAGCAGTACTTC. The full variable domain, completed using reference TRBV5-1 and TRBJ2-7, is KAGVTQTPRYLIKTRGQQVTLSCSPISGHRSVSWYQQTPGQGLQFLFEYFSETQRNKGNFPGRFSGRQFSNSRSEMNVSTLELGDSALYLCASSTGQGSTYEQYFGPGTRLTVT.

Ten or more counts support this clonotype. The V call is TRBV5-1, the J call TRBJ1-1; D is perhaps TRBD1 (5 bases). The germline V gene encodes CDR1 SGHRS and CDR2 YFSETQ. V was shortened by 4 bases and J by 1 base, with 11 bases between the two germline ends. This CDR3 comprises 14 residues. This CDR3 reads CASSPRGENTEAFF. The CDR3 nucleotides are TGCGCCAGCAGCCCTCGGGGGGAGAACACTGAAGCTTTCTTT.

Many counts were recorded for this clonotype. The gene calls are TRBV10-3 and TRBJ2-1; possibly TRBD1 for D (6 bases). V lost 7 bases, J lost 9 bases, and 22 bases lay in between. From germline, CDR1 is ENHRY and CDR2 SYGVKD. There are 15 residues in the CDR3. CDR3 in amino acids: CAINLGASGLGEQFF. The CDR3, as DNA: TGTGCCATCAATCTGGGGGCATCGGGTCTGGGTGAGCAGTTCTTC.

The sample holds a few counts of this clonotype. This CDR3 is CASSLVPASTDTQYF. The DNA of the CDR3 is TGCGCCAGCAGCTTGGTCCCGGCTAGCACAGATACGCAGTATTTT. The chain has TRBV5-1 and TRBJ2-3; D unresolved. The CDR3 has 15 residues. Germline V gene sequence: CDR1 SGHRS, CDR2 YFSETQ. V lost 0 bases and J lost 0, with 8 bases in between.

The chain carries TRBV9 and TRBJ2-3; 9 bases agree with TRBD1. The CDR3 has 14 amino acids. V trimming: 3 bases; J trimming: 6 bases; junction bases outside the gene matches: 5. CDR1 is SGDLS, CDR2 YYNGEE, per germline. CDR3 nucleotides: TGTGCCAGCAGCGGGGGACAGGGTGCGGATACGCAGTATTTT. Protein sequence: CASSGGQGADTQYF. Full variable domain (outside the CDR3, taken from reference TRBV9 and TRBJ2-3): DSGVTQTPKHLITATGQRVTLRCSPRSGDLSVYWYQQSLDQGLQFLIQYYNGEERAKGNILERFSAQQFPDLHSELNLSSLELGDSALYFCASSGGQGADTQYFGPGTRLTVL.

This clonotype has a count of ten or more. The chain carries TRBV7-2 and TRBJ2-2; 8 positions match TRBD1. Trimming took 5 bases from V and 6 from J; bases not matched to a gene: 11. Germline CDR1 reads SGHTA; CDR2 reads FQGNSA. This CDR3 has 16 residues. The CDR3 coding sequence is TGTGCCAGCAGCCTTCCTCCAGGGGGCTATGCCGGGGAGCTGTTTTTT. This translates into CASSLPPGGYAGELFF.